Listed below are T cell receptor beta chains from one sample, sequenced in a study of resident and recirculating memory T cells in vitiligo. Libraries were prepared by immunoSEQ multiplex PCR; TCRdb keeps only in-frame clonotypes and omits some of them. The sample holds around 76,000 clones; approximately 91% are singletons and the top ten take less than 5.5%. Sequencing was carried out using blood. These receptors were taken from a male donor with vitiligo. The CDR3 runs from the conserved cysteine through the conserved F or W.

j_call v_call cdr3_aa
TRBJ2-7 TRBV5-5 CASSSGWTPNYEQYF
TRBJ2-2 TRBV19 CASRAGGYTGELFF
TRBJ2-3 TRBV19 CASSITGTSSTDTQYF
TRBJ2-1 TRBV6-1 CASSDLAGGYNEQFF
TRBJ1-1 TRBV27 CASSLRAGTEAFF
TRBJ2-3 TRBV15 CATSRPIQGTTDTQYF
TRBJ1-5 TRBV4-1 CASSAGSSPQHF
TRBJ2-7 TRBV7-9 CASSPKPAGEKQYF
TRBJ2-7 TRBV2 CASSENLENTYEQYF
TRBJ1-2 TRBV4-1 CASSQPGQGNYGYTF
TRBJ2-7 TRBV6-5 CASSWGQDYEQYF
TRBJ1-2 TRBV28 CATLGGQGYGYTF
TRBJ2-1 TRBV28 CASSQQGAQYNEQFF
TRBJ1-3 TRBV5-1 CASSLAGFGNTIYF
TRBJ1-2 TRBV19 CASSIGGLSYGYTF
TRBJ2-1 TRBV19 CASSIDAGARGEQFF
TRBJ1-2 TRBV18 CASSPSEVAYGYTF
TRBJ2-6 TRBV11-2 CATGTGSSGANVLTF
TRBJ2-1 TRBV27 CASSTGGSYNEQFF
TRBJ1-4 TRBV7-2 CASSLVAVYNEKLFF
TRBJ2-2 TRBV5-1 CASSLTGTGINTGELFF
TRBJ1-1 TRBV6-5 CASRLRAPQGTEAFF
TRBJ2-7 TRBV6-6 CASSKTGSPGSYEQYF
TRBJ1-6 TRBV9 CASSPPGQVGSPLHF
TRBJ1-2 TRBV29-1 CSVEEDSPGSGYTF
TRBJ2-7 TRBV6-5 CASSYGGGGFLEQYF
TRBJ2-1 TRBV4-2 CASSPTGGHNEQFF
TRBJ1-2 TRBV5-6 CASSAPGQGANYGYTF
TRBJ2-3 TRBV11-3 CASSLRGGAGDTQYF
TRBJ1-3 TRBV9 CASSVEAGPAGNTIYF
TRBJ2-5 TRBV9 CASSATLAGGQETQYF
TRBJ1-1 TRBV4-3 CASSQGRGYTEAFF
TRBJ1-2 TRBV5-5 CASSNRDRSNYGYTF
TRBJ1-2 TRBV29-1 CSVLGGANYGYTF
TRBJ2-3 TRBV7-2 CASSLAPIVGGAGTDTQYF